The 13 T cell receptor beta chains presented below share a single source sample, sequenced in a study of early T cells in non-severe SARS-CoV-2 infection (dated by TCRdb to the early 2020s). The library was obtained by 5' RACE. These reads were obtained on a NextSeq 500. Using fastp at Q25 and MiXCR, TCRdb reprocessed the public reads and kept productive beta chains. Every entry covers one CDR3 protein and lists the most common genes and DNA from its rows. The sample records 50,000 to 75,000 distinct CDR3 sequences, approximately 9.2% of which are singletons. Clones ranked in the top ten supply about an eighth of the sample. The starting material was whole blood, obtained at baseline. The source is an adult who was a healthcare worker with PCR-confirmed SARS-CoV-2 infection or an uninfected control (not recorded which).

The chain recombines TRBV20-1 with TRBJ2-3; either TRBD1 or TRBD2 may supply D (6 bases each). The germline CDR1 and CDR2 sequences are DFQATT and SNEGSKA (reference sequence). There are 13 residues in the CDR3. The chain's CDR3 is CSVSGAWTDTQYF. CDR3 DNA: TGCAGCGTGTCGGGGGCTTGGACAGATACGCAGTATTTT.

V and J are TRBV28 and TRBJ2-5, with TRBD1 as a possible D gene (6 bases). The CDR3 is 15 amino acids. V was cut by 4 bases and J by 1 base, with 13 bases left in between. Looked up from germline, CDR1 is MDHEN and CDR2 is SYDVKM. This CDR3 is CASSSGHMAQETQYF. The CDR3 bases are TGTGCCAGCAGTTCGGGACACATGGCCCAAGAGACCCAGTACTTC.

As DNA, the CDR3 is TGCGCCAGCGGACTCCTTAACTATGGCTACACCTTC. The encoded protein is CASGLLNYGYTF. V gene TRBV10-2 combines with J gene TRBJ1-2, with D unclear. The CDR3 has 12 amino acids. Germline values: CDR1 WSHSY, CDR2 SAAADI. Trimming pared 8 bases from V and 1 base from J, leaving 8 bases between.

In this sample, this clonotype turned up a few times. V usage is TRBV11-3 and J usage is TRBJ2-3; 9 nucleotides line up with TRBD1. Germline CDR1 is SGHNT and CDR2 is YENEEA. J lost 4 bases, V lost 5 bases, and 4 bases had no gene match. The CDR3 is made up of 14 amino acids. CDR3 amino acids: CASSQRQGADTQYF. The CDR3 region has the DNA TGTGCCAGCAGCCAAAGACAGGGGGCAGATACGCAGTATTTT.

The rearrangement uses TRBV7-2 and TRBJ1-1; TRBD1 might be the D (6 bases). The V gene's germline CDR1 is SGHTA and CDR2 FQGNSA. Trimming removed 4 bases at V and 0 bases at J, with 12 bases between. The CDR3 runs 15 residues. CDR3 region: CASSSGGRLNTEAFF. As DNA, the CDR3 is TGTGCCAGCAGCTCCGGGGGGCGGCTGAACACTGAAGCTTTCTTT.

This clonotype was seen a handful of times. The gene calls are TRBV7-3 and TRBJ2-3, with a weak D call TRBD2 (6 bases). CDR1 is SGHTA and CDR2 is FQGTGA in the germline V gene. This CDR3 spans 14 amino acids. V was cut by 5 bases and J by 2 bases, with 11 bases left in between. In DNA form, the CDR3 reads TGTGCCAGCAGCCAGGGACTTTTCACAGATACGCAGTATTTT. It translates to CASSQGLFTDTQYF.

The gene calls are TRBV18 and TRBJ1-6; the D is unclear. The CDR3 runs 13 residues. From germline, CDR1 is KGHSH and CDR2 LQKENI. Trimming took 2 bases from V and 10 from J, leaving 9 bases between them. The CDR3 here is CASSPTINSPLHF. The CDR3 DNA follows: TGTGCCAGCTCACCAACCATTAACTCACCCCTCCACTTT.

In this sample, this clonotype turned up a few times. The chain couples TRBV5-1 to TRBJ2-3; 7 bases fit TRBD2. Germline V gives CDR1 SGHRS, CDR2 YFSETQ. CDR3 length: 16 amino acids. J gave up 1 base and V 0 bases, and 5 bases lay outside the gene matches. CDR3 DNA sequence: TGCGCCAGCAGCTTGGGATGGCGGGAGCGCACAGATACGCAGTATTTT. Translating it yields CASSLGWRERTDTQYF.

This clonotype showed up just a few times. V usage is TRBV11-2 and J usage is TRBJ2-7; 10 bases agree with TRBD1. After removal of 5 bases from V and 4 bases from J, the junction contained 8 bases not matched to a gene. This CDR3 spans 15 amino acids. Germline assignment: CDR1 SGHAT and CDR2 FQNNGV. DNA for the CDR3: TGTGCCAGCAGCCCAGACGACAGGGGGCTATACGAGCAGTACTTC. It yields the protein CASSPDDRGLYEQYF.

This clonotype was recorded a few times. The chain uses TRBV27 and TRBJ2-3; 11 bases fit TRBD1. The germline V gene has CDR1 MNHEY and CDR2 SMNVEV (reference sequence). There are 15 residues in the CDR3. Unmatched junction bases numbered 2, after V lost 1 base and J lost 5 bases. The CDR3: CASSLWDRGKDTQYF. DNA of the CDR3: TGTGCCAGCAGTTTATGGGACAGGGGGAAAGATACGCAGTATTTT.

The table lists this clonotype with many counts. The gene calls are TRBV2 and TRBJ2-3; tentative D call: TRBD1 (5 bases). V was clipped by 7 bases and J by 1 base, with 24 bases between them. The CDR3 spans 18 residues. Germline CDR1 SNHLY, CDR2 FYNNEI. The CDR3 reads CASTKLILKTGGTDTQYF. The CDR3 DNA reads TGTGCCAGCACCAAGCTGATACTTAAAACAGGAGGCACAGATACGCAGTATTTT. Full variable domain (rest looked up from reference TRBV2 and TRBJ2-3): EPEVTQTPSHQVTQMGQEVILRCVPISNHLYFYWYRQILGQKVEFLVSFYNNEISEKSEIFDDQFSVERPDGSNFTLKIRSTKLEDSAMYFCASTKLILKTGGTDTQYFGPGTRLTVL.

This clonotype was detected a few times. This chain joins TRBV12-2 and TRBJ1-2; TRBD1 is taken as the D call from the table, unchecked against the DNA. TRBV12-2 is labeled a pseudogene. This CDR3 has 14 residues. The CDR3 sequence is CASRPSGALGGYTF. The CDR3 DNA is TGTGCAAGTCGCCCATCAGGGGCTTTAGGGGGCTACACCTTC.

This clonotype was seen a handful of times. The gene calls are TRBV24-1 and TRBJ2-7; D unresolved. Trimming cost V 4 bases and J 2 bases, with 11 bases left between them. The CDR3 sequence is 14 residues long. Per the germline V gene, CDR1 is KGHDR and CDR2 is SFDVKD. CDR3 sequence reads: CATSEDKPPYEQYF. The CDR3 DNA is TGTGCCACCAGTGAGGATAAACCCCCCTACGAGCAGTACTTC.